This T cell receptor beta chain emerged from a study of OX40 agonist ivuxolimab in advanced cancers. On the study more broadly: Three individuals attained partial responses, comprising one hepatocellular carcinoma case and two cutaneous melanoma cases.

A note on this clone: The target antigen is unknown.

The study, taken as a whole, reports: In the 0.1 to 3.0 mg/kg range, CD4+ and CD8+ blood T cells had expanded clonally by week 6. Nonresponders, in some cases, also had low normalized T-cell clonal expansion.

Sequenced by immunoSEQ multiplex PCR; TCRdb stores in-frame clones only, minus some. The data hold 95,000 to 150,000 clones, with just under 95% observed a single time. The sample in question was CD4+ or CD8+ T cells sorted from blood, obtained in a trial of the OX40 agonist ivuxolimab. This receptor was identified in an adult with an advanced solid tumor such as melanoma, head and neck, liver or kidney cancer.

The CDR3 DNA reads TGTGCCAGCAGCGTTAGAGGCCTCGGGGAGCTGTTTTTT. Protein: CASSVRGLGELFF. The genes are TRBV7-3 and TRBJ2-2; D call uncertain. Deletions cut 5 bases from V and 7 bases from J, with 11 bases between. This CDR3 has 13 amino acids. Germline V lookup: CDR1 SGHTA, CDR2 FQGTGA.